Reported below is one T cell receptor (beta chain). The antigen is not known. The germline gives CDR1 SGDLS, CDR2 YYNGEE. V dropped 3 bases and J dropped 3 bases, with 10 bases sitting between them. The CDR3 contains 14 residues. CD8 cells regarded as naive lacked CD45RO, were positively chosen for CCR7, and omitted terminally differentiated effector memory CD45RA+ cells. This entry comes from a study of shared clonotypes between healthy human individuals. Overall study findings and caveats: Compared with clonotypes that all four donors shared, non-shared clonotypes had lower generation probabilities. A handful of donors had around 5% of their naive CD4 clonotypes in common. What rarefaction showed was incomplete sorted-subset sequencing despite large depth.

Genomic DNA of each subset was evenly split across several immunoSEQ plates. Assay: immunoSEQ multiplex PCR; the TCRdb copy retains only in-frame clones and omits some. The data show about 2 million clones, about 95% seen once. The sample taken for sequencing was naive CD8+ T cells sorted from blood. The chain employs TRBV9 and TRBJ1-5; D may be TRBD1 (6 bases). This receptor was obtained from a man between 18 and 35 years old in good health. CDR3 residues: CASSAGQTNQPQHF. Here the CDR3 DNA reads TGTGCCAGCAGCGCGGGACAAACCAATCAGCCCCAGCATTTT.